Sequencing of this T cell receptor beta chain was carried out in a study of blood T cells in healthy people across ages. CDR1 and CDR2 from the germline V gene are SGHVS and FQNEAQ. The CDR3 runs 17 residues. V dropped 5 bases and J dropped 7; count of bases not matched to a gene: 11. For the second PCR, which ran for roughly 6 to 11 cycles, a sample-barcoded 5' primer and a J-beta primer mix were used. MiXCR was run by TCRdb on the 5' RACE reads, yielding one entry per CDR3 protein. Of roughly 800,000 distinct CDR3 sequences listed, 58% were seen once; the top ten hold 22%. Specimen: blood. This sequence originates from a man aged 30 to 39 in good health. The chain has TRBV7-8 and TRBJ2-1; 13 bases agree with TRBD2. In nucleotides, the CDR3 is TGTGCCAGCAGCCCCAGGACTAGCGGGGGAGTAGATAATGAGCAGTTCTTC. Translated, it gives CASSPRTSGGVDNEQFF.